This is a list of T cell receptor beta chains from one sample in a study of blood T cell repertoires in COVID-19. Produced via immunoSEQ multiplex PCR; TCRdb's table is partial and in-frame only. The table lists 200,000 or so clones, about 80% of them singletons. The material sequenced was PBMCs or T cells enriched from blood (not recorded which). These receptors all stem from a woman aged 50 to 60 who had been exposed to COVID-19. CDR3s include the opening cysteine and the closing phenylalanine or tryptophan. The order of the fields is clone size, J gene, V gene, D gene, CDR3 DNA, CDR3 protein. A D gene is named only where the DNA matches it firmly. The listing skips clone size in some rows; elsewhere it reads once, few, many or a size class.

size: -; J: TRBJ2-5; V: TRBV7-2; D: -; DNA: TGTGCCAGCAGCTTGATAGGATCAGGGCGGACCCAGTACTTC; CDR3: CASSLIGSGRTQYF
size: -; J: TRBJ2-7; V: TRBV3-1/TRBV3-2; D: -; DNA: TGTGCCAGCAGCCTGAGTTTCTACGAGCAGTACTTC; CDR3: CASSLSFYEQYF
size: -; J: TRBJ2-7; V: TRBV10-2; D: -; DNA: TGCGCCAGCTCGCAGGGCGCGACCGAGCAGTACTTC; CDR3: CASSQGATEQYF
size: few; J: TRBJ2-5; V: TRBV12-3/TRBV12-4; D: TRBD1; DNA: TGTGCCAGCACCAGGGGGCGAGAGACCCAGTACTTC; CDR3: CASTRGRETQYF
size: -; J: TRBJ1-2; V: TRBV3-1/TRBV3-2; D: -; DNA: TGTGCCAGCAGCCTCCGTCGGGGTGGCTACACCTTC; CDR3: CASSLRRGGYTF
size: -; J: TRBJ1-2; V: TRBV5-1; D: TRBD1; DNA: TGCGCCAGCAGCTCGCCGACAGGGGTAAATCATGGCTACACCTTC; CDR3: CASSSPTGVNHGYTF
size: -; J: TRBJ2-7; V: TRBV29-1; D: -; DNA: TGCAGCGTTGGTGAAGGGGCCTACGAGCAGTACTTC; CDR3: CSVGEGAYEQYF
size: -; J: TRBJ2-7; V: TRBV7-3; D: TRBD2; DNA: TGTGCCAGCAGTCGGACTAGCGGAGACGAGCAGTACTTC; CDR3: CASSRTSGDEQYF
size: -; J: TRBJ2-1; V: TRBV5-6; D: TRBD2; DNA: TGTGCCAGCAGCAACCGGACTAGCGGGGGACCATTCTCCTACAATGAGCAGTTCTTC; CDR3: CASSNRTSGGPFSYNEQFF
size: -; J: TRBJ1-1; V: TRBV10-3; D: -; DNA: TGTGCCATCAGTGAGTGGGGACAGAACACTGAAGCTTTCTTT; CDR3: CAISEWGQNTEAFF
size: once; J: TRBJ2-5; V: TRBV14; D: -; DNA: TGTGCCAGCAGCCAACGCGGCCAGGGGCTGAGTAGAGAGACCCAGTACTTC; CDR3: CASSQRGQGLSRETQYF
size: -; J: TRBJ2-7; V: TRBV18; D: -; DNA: TGTGCCAGCTCTAGCGCCCGGGGTCAAGGAGAGCAGTACTTC; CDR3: CASSSARGQGEQYF
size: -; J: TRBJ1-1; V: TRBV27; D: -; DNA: TGTGCCAGCAGAAGAATGGGGGGCACTGAAGCTTTCTTT; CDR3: CASRRMGGTEAFF
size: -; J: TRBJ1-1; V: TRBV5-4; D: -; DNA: TGTGCCAGCAGCCCCGGCAGGGAAAGCACTGAAGCTTTCTTT; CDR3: CASSPGRESTEAFF
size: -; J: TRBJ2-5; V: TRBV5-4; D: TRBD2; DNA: TGTGCCAGCAGCTTACGGGGGGGGCGGCAAGAGACCCAGTACTTC; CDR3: CASSLRGGRQETQYF
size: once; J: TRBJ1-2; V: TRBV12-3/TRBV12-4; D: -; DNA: TGTGCCAGCAGTTTTCAGACAGGACATGGCTACACCTTC; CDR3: CASSFQTGHGYTF
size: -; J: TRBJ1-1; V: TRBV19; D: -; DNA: TGTGCCAGTAGTATAAGGACAGCTCCCTTGAACACTGAAGCTTTCTTT; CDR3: CASSIRTAPLNTEAFF
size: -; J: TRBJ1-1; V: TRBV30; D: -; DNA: TGTGCCTGGGCAAGCCGACAGGCTGAAGCTTTCTTT; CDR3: CAWASRQAEAFF
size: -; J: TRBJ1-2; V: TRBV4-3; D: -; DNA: TGCGCCAGCAGTCCCAAGGGGGTCAAGGGGGGCTACACCTTC; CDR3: CASSPKGVKGGYTF
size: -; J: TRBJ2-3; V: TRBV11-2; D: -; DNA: TGTGCCAGCAGCCAGGGGCCGGCAGGGCTCCACACAGATACGCAGTATTTT; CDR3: CASSQGPAGLHTDTQYF
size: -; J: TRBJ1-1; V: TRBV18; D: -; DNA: TGTGCCAGCTCTTACAGGGTGGACACTGAAGCTTTCTTT; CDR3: CASSYRVDTEAFF
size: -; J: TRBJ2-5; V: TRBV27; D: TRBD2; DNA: TGTGCCAGCAGTCCGACTAGCGGCGAAGAGACCCAGTACTTC; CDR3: CASSPTSGEETQYF
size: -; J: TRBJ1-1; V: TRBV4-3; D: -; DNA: TGCGCCAGCAGCCAGTTCTCGACATTGAACACTGAAGCTTTCTTT; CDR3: CASSQFSTLNTEAFF
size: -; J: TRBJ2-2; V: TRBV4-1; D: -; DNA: TGCGCCAGCAGCCAAGATAAGACGGGCGGGGAGCTGTTTTTT; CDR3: CASSQDKTGGELFF
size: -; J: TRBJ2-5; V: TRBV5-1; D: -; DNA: TGCGCCAGCAGCCACCAGGGGCGGGGGCCCCAAGAGACCCAGTACTTC; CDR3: CASSHQGRGPQETQYF
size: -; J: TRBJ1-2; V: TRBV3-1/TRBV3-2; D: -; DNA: TGTGCCAGCAGCCAATCGTCGCTGGGAGGAGGCTACACCTTC; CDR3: CASSQSSLGGGYTF
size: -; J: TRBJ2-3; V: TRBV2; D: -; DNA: TGTGCCAGCAGTGAAGGCGGGGTGAGCACAGATACGCAGTATTTT; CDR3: CASSEGGVSTDTQYF
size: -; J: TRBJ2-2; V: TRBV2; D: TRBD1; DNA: TGTGCCAGCCGAACAGGGGCGGGCGGGGAGCTGTTTTTT; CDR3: CASRTGAGGELFF
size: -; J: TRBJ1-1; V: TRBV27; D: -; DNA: TGTGCCAGCAGTTTAAGGGAGGGCACTGAAGCTTTCTTT; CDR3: CASSLREGTEAFF
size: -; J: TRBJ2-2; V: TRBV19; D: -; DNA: TGTGCCAGTAGTCTGTTTTCATCCGGGACGTCGGGGAGGGGGGAGCTGTTTTTT; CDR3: CASSLFSSGTSGRGELFF
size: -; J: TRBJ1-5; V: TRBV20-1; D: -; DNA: TGCAGTGCTAGTAGCTCTTATAGCAATCAGCCCCAGCATTTT; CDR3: CSASSSYSNQPQHF
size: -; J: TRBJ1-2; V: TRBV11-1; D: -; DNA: TGTGCCAGCAGCCCCACAGGGTCTGGACATGGCTACACCTTC; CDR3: CASSPTGSGHGYTF
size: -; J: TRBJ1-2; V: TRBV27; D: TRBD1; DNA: TGTGCCAGGACCCCCTATATTGGGACAGCTTTTAATACCTATGGCTACACCTTC; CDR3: CARTPYIGTAFNTYGYTF
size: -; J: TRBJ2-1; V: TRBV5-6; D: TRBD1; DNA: TGTGCCAGCAGCCGGACAGGGACCTACCTAGCCTACAATGAGCAGTTCTTC; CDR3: CASSRTGTYLAYNEQFF
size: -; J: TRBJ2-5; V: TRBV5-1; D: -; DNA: TGCGCCAGCAGCTTGACAGGTTCGGAGACCCAGTACTTC; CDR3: CASSLTGSETQYF